This T cell receptor beta chain was identified during a study of shared clonotypes between healthy human individuals. Study results and limitations: Approximately 5% of naive CD4 clonotypes were shared across several donors.

Details on this clone: Its antigen is not known.

This table comes from immunoSEQ multiplex PCR, and its TCRdb copy is limited to in-frame clones, with some not included. This sample has about 980,000 clones, with more than 75% found just once. This CDR3 spans 15 amino acids. V lost 0 bases and J 1 base, leaving 12 bases between the germline ends. Germline V gives CDR1 GTSNPN, CDR2 SVGIG (reference sequence). This rearrangement joins TRBV30 to TRBJ2-5, with a weak D call TRBD2 (7 bases). Sequencing was performed on memory CD4+ T cells sorted from blood. This sample's subset: CD45RA-negative fraction. The TCR comes from a man younger than 35 in good health. This chain's CDR3 is CAWSVGGGTQETQYF. The CDR3 nucleotides read TGTGCCTGGAGTGTAGGGGGGGGGACCCAAGAGACCCAGTACTTC.